Following are 5 T cell receptor beta chains from one sample sequenced in a study of human T cells and chemical hapten exposure. This sample's time point: patch test 2, 6 weeks after DPC sensitization. Treatment specified: therapeutic diphenylcyclopropenone sensitization with weekly scalp DPC. TCRdb fed the RACE reads into MiXCR, producing one record per CDR3 protein. The sample carries over 130,000 distinct CDR3 sequences, about an eighth recorded once. Sequencing used whole blood, obtained in connection with sensitization to the hapten diphenylcyclopropenone (DPC). These TCRs come from a woman in her fifties or sixties with alopecia areata. Some clones in this sample may be carry-over from other donors' samples.

This clonotype was detected a few times. The CDR3 nucleotides are TGCGCCAGCAGCCCTCTTCAGGGGGTAGGGACAAGCAATGAGCAGTTCTTC. This encodes CASSPLQGVGTSNEQFF. The chain is built from TRBV5-1 and TRBJ2-1; 7 bases agree with TRBD1. Germline V gene sequence: CDR1 SGHRS, CDR2 YFSETQ. The junction had 16 bases not matched to a gene; V was cut back by 4 bases and J by 6 bases. CDR3 length: 17 amino acids.

This chain links TRBV19 with TRBJ2-1; TRBD2 is a possible D gene (7 bases). V was shortened by 0 bases and J by 5 bases, with 14 bases between the two germline ends. The length of the CDR3 is 16 residues. Germline CDR1 is LNHDA and CDR2 is SQIVND (reference sequence). CDR3 residues: CASSIEGGLADNEQFF. In DNA, the CDR3 is TGTGCCAGTAGTATAGAGGGGGGGCTAGCGGACAATGAGCAGTTCTTC.

V gene TRBV25-1 combines with J gene TRBJ1-2; D gene ambiguous. Germline V gene data show CDR1 as MGHDK and CDR2 as SYGVNS. Deletions cut 1 base from V and 0 bases from J, with 9 bases between. The CDR3 has 15 amino acids. This chain's CDR3 is CASSESGGTNYGYTF. The DNA of the CDR3 is TGTGCCAGCAGTGAATCGGGCGGTACTAACTATGGCTACACCTTC.

This clonotype was counted many times. The chain recombines TRBV14 with TRBJ1-2; D might be TRBD1 (5 bases). The CDR3 has 15 amino acids. V was pared by 1 base and J by 4 bases, with 13 bases between. Germline V gene data show CDR1 as SGHDN and CDR2 as FVKESK. For the CDR3, the DNA is TGTGCCAGCAGCCAAGGCCAGGGAAGAAGCTATGGCTACACCTTC. As protein: CASSQGQGRSYGYTF.

V usage is TRBV11-2 and J usage is TRBJ2-1; 7 nucleotides line up with TRBD2. V lost 3 bases and J lost 7; bases outside the gene matches: 18. The CDR3 is made up of 18 amino acids. Germline CDR1 and CDR2: SGHAT and FQNNGV. The CDR3 is CASSLDPPSGGLGNEQFF. The CDR3, as DNA: TGTGCCAGCAGCTTGGACCCTCCCTCGGGGGGACTCGGGAATGAGCAGTTCTTC.